This T cell receptor beta chain was sequenced during a study of cytomegalovirus exposure and HLA in healthy donors (dated by TCRdb to 2015 to 2018). Study-wide context: An earlier analysis of 587 of the donors reported under 300 Gb of sequence data and 100 million to 120 million unique TCR beta sequences obtained from 180 million or so T cells. About 280 gigabases of sequencing data and approximately 91 million unique TCR sequences made up an early release that covered under 750 HLA-typed donors. Of the approximately 400 genotyped donors, about 80% fell in the genetic ancestry cluster associated with self-reported Caucasian donors. The aim of the study was to test whether cataloging public T cell receptors could identify signatures of past pathogen exposure. The T cell repertoires of around 730 subjects were profiled by immunosequencing and related to cytomegalovirus serostatus. Along with the roughly 670-subject first cohort, a separate validation cohort of over 90 different subjects was used. To predict cytomegalovirus infection status, the study brought together high-throughput TCR immunosequencing, statistical association of individual TCRs with disease status, and machine learning. A later analysis re-examined previously published TCR beta repertoires from more than 600 donors and added high-resolution HLA genotyping to investigate patterns of TCR occurrence. In the later analysis, no new phenotypic data were used to find candidate immune exposures; instead, reliance was placed on TCR beta sequences and their occurrence across donors. In an earlier analysis of 500 to 650 of the donors, high-throughput TCR beta sequencing was used to judge whether each TCR beta V gene segment behaved as functional or pseudogenic. Donor age, sex, ethnicity and CMV serostatus were collected together with the repertoire data. In a later genetic analysis, genome-wide SNP genotypes for 398 of the 666 donors were used, and that subset was treated as a discovery cohort. Every discovery cohort repertoire had been produced on one sequencing platform. HLA typing covered class I and class II loci at four-digit resolution. The number of donors typed differed by locus, with about 629-640 for A, B, C, DRB1 and DQB1, around 560 for DQA1, 600 to 610 for DPA1, and 472 for DPB1. About five DR-DQ haplotypes were handled as single units for association and clustering because linkage in the cohort was strong. Across under 500 genotyped donors of the cohort, an average of about 250,000 unique TCR beta nucleotide sequences per donor were sequenced, and 15% to 20% of those sequences were non-productive. Results and caveats for the whole study, not just this receptor: In a later analysis, some 18,000 TCR beta sequences were associated with specific HLA alleles at a false discovery rate of 0.05. A later analysis found that HLA-associated TCR beta chains were more clonally expanded and had lower generation probabilities than equally common non-associated chains. A cluster of highly shared sequence variants was judged likely to represent a technical artifact of the sequencing pipeline. For the cohort, immune exposure information was limited to CMV serostatus. Because counts were too low, roughly 18 rarely observed V segments, including chromosome 9 orphons, were left out of the earlier analysis of some 600 of the donors. The study gave a list of roughly 150 TCR beta chains associated with cytomegalovirus. Only TCR beta chains were sequenced in this cohort, and the absence of alpha or paired-chain data limited detectable features. In a later genetic analysis, fewer N-insertions in productive TCRs were reported among donors in an Asian-associated ancestry cluster than the roughly 670-donor mean. While some public TCRs were present in many individuals, most TCR sequences turned up only very rarely across donors. According to a later analysis, parvovirus B19, influenza, CMV and Epstein-Barr virus appeared linked to several top co-occurrence clusters. Linkage disequilibrium might explain the correlated functional status among segregating V segments, but an unknown experimental factor could not be ruled out. Broadly in line with IMGT annotations, most TCR beta V segments showed up in productive rearrangements about 90% or about 30% of the time in an earlier analysis of 450 to 750 of the donors. Roughly uniform sequencing depth across donors was assumed in presence/absence analyses, although this assumption may not hold. In a later genetic analysis, a missense DCLRE1C variant was associated with V-gene and J-gene trimming of TCR beta chains, and the association was replicated in an independent cohort. In a later analysis, TCR association rates were found to vary across HLA loci, with the most associated TCRs seen for DRB1 alleles and the fewest for HLA-C alleles. In vitro tests confirmed that three of the cytomegalovirus-associated TCR beta chains recognize cytomegalovirus antigens. The classifier was reported to diagnose cytomegalovirus status with high specificity and sensitivity in both the original cohort and the validation cohort. A further reported finding was that TCR beta sequences accurately predicted the HLA-A and HLA-B alleles for most subjects in the first cohort. A later analysis found that most CMV-associated TCR beta chains appeared HLA-restricted, with HLA associations seemingly driven largely by CMV exposure. HLA typing was unavailable for some donors at each locus, so association tests used only the typed subset. When HLA alleles, especially DR and DQ, strongly co-occurred, attributing TCR associations to individual alleles was difficult. The authors suggested that the approach could potentially be generalized to other disease states and immunological phenotypes.

The cohort consisted of 650 to 850 healthy bone marrow donors. Cohort members were all nominally healthy when sampled, although unrecorded immune exposures were likely present. The donor tested CMV seropositive, placing the donor among the roughly 270 seropositive members of the cohort. Each donor provided a peripheral blood sample, and peripheral blood mononuclear cells were used for TCR beta sequencing. Genomic DNA was extracted from the blood cell samples with the Qiagen DNeasy Blood Extraction Kit. There are a few counts of this clone. Its antigen is currently not known. The input lacks base qualities; no much larger clone sits a single base away. Libraries came from the immunoSEQ multiplex PCR assay. The multiplex PCR relied on a mix of 60 forward primers for TCR Vbeta segments and 13 reverse primers for TCR Jbeta segments. Amplification of the CDR3 region of rearranged TCR beta genes was performed with a multiplex PCR assay on genomic DNA. On the Illumina HiSeq System, the amplified TCR beta libraries were sequenced as 87-base-pair reads. Concerning the study's data processing: A later analysis counted tens of millions of unique TCR beta chains across the roughly 700 repertoires, and roughly 9.9 million of these chains were shared by at least two donors. To remove PCR and sequencing errors, raw reads were error-corrected and collapsed into unique sequences using a nearest-neighbor algorithm that merged closely related sequences. V, D and J gene segments were assigned by aligning CDR3 sequences to IMGT reference sequences. For a sequence to be retained, a match of at least six nucleotides to both a V gene segment and a J gene segment was required. A rearrangement was called productive if the CDR3 had no stop codons and remained in frame with V and J, and every other rearrangement was called non-productive. CDR3 was defined by IMGT convention, running from the second conserved V-encoded cysteine to the conserved J-encoded phenylalanine. Sequences without an unambiguous match to a single V gene segment were excluded from the earlier analysis of almost 600 of the donors. In an earlier analysis of a few hundred of the donors, a V segment was called functional when productive rearrangements were above 56.7%, and segregating when the standard deviation between donors exceeded 5%. To diagnose cytomegalovirus status from the catalog of TCR beta chain sequences, a statistical classification framework was built. A later analysis assigned V and J genes by comparing TCR nucleotide sequences with IMGT/GENE-DB human TR gene sequences. Using the TCRdist pipeline, a later analysis assigned CDR3 sequences along with most-parsimonious VDJ recombination scenarios. In a later analysis, each TCR beta chain was defined by its CDR3 amino acid sequence together with its V-gene family, and reads without a unique V-gene family were excluded. To address suspected cross-contamination and a sequencing artifact, a later analysis removed over 500 highly shared, low-generation-probability nucleotide sequences. For each public chain, a later analysis derived a clonal expansion index from normalized ranks of inferred template counts within each repertoire. Generation probabilities in a later analysis came from a VDJ recombination model fitted to out-of-frame rearrangements, and those results were checked against IGoR. In a later analysis, TCR-TCR, TCR-HLA and TCR-CMV co-occurrence was scored with hypergeometric tests, and a repertoire-size bias correction was applied to TCR pairs. False discovery rates were estimated in a later analysis by permuting HLA or CMV assignments 20 times. In a later analysis, co-occurring TCRs were grouped using DBSCAN, and TCRdist sequence similarity was added for clustering within HLA-allele-positive subsets. For co-occurrence clustering, repertoires with fewer than 30,000 or more than 120,000 public chains were excluded, along with 5 or 6 repertoires with anomalous nucleotide sharing. Imported from immuneACCESS, the table was reduced by TCRdb to in-frame sequences with V and J called. These copies leave out some clones; in studies compared against another copy, an unresolved V gene accounts for under half, and the cause of the remainder is not known. The D gene and trimming were derived from the DNA, and the V and J assignments and clone size from that table. For this sample the table gives around 64,000 clones, of which roughly 74% were detected only once. Of the sample, 7.5% to 9% falls within the top ten clones.

Sequenced: PBMCs. This TCR was sampled from a man in his late teens or twenties in good health and CMV-seropositive.

The CDR3: CASSLAQGNTEAFF. The nucleotides read TGTGCCAGCAGCTTAGCGCAGGGAAACACTGAAGCTTTCTTT. The sequence is built from TRBV11-2 and TRBJ1-1; a tentative D match to TRBD1 spans 5 bases. From the germline V gene, CDR1 is SGHAT and CDR2 is FQNNGV. V is reduced by 1 base and J by 2 bases, leaving a spacing of 8 bases between them. The CDR3 contains 14 residues, cysteine and phenylalanine counted. The DNA shown is the 42-base CDR3, in frame from base 1.